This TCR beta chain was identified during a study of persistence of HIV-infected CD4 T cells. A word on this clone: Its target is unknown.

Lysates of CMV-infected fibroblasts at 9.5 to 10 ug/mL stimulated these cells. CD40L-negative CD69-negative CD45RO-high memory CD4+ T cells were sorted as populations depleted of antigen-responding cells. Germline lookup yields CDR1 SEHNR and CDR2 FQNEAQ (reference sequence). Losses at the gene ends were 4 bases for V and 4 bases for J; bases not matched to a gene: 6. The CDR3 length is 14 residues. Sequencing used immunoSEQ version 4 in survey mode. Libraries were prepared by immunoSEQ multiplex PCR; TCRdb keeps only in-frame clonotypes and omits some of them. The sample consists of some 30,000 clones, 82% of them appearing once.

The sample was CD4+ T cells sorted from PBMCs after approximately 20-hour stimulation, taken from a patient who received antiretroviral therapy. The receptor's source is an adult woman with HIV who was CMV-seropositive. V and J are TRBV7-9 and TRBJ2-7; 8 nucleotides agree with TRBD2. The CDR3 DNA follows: TGTGCCAGCAGCTACACGGGACTAGTTTACGAGCAGTACTTC. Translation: CASSYTGLVYEQYF.